The 13 T cell receptor beta chains below come from one sample, sequenced in a study of Graves' ophthalmopathy and Graves' hyperthyroidism. RNA transcripts provided the template for amplifying TCR beta CDR3 regions. Following a first-round RT-PCR that used HTBI primers, a second-round multiplex PCR was carried out. TCRdb fed the multiplex PCR reads into MiXCR, producing one record per CDR3 protein. The table has a few hundred thousand distinct CDR3 sequences, 39% seen once. Sequencing was carried out using peripheral blood or thyroid tissue (not recorded which). The receptors were sampled from an adult man with Graves' hyperthyroidism.

This clonotype has a handful of counts. The chain joins TRBV28 to TRBJ2-2, with 9 positions matching TRBD1. This CDR3 has 17 amino acids. V was clipped by 4 bases and J by 3 bases; unmatched bases: 9. Germline V gene sequence: CDR1 MDHEN, CDR2 SYDVKM. Here the CDR3 reads CASSSTTGGADTGELFF. DNA for the CDR3: TGTGCCAGCAGTTCAACTACAGGGGGCGCGGACACCGGGGAGCTGTTTTTT.

Ten or more counts support this clonotype. CDR3 residues: CASSKKTGANTGELFF. In DNA, the CDR3 is TGTGCCAGTAGTAAAAAGACAGGGGCAAACACCGGGGAGCTGTTTTTT. The rearrangement links TRBV19 to TRBJ2-2; 8 positions match TRBD1. CDR3 size: 16 residues. The germline CDR1 and CDR2 sequences are LNHDA and SQIVND (reference sequence). V lost 4 bases and J lost 2; bases outside the gene matches: 6.

This clonotype has a count of ten or more. The rearrangement joins TRBV20-1 to TRBJ1-1; D not resolved. The ends were cut back, 1 base at V and 3 bases at J, with 9 bases in the middle. Germline assignment: CDR1 DFQATT and CDR2 SNEGSKA (reference sequence). The CDR3 length is 13 residues. The CDR3 nucleotides read TGCAGTGCTAGAGCCAGGCTGCACACTGAAGCTTTCTTT. It is translated as CSARARLHTEAFF.

This clonotype was detected only a few times. V and J are TRBV7-6 and TRBJ2-3; TRBD1 matches 7 bases. V shed 0 bases and J 5 bases; nucleotides not matched to a gene: 8. There are 16 residues in the CDR3. CDR1 SGHVS and CDR2 FNYEAQ come from the germline V gene. The CDR3 region is CASSLAAGGRVDTQYF. The DNA of the CDR3 is TGTGCCAGCAGCTTAGCGGCAGGGGGTCGGGTAGATACGCAGTATTTT.

This clonotype was seen more than once but under ten times. The chain joins TRBV12-3 or TRBV12-4 to TRBJ1-5; maybe TRBD1 (6 bases). CDR3 length: 14 residues. Trimming removed 8 bases at V and 1 base at J, with 12 bases between. The CDR3 region has the DNA TGTGCCAGCGAGAAACAGGGAAGCAATCAGCCCCAGCATTTT. It is translated as CASEKQGSNQPQHF.

This clonotype is a singleton in its sample. The gene calls are TRBV20-1 and TRBJ1-1; 8 bases align to TRBD1. The germline gives CDR1 DFQATT, CDR2 SNEGSKA (reference sequence). V gave up 5 bases and J gave up 3 bases; unmatched junction bases: 8. The CDR3 sequence is 14 residues long. In DNA form, the CDR3 reads TGCAGTGCTCTTGGACAGGGTGGGGACACTGAAGCTTTCTTT. Residues: CSALGQGGDTEAFF.

This clonotype was seen at least ten times. J is TRBJ1-2 and V is TRBV6-1; D is unclear. Trimming stripped 0 bases from V and 4 bases from J, with 9 bases between. The V gene's germline CDR1 is MNHNS and CDR2 SASEGT. There are 14 residues in the CDR3. The CDR3 spells CASSEAWALYGYTF. The CDR3 coding sequence is TGTGCCAGCAGTGAAGCCTGGGCGCTCTATGGCTACACCTTC.

This clonotype was counted a few times. The rearrangement uses TRBV9 and TRBJ2-7, with 8 bases lining up with TRBD2. Trimming took 4 bases from V and 3 from J; bases not matched to a gene: 9. The CDR3 is 15 residues long. Germline lookup yields CDR1 SGDLS and CDR2 YYNGEE. The CDR3 DNA follows: TGTGCCAGCAGCCGCAGCGGGGGCACGTTCTACGAGCAGTACTTC. Translated, it gives CASSRSGGTFYEQYF.

This clonotype has ten or more counts. The chain joins TRBV15 to TRBJ1-5; TRBD1 might be the D (6 bases). The CDR3 contains 15 residues. Trimming took 3 bases from V and 4 from J, leaving 13 bases between them. The germline V gene encodes CDR1 LNHNV and CDR2 YYDKDF (reference sequence). The CDR3 protein is CATSSTGLGNQPQHF. The CDR3 nucleotides read TGTGCCACCAGCAGTACAGGGTTAGGGAATCAGCCCCAGCATTTT. Full variable domain (missing parts from reference TRBV15 and TRBJ1-5): DAMVIQNPRYQVTQFGKPVTLSCSQTLNHNVMYWYQQKSSQAPKLLFHYYDKDFNNEADTPDNFQSRRPNTSFCFLDIRSPGLGDTAMYLCATSSTGLGNQPQHFGDGTRLSIL.

The V gene is TRBV9, the J gene TRBJ2-5, with TRBD1 identical over 10 bases. Germline V gene sequence: CDR1 SGDLS, CDR2 YYNGEE. Trimming took 3 bases from V and 6 from J; bases not matched to a gene: 11. This CDR3 is built from 16 residues. Here the CDR3 DNA reads TGTGCCAGCAGCGCGATGACCGGGACAGGGGCGAAGACCCAGTACTTC. Translation gives CASSAMTGTGAKTQYF.

This rearrangement joins TRBV2 to TRBJ2-7, with D perhaps matching TRBD1 or TRBD2 (5 bases each). The CDR3 consists of 17 residues. Germline V CDR1 and CDR2: SNHLY, FYNNEI. The ends were cut back, 4 bases at V and 7 bases at J, with 26 bases in the middle. The CDR3 sequence: CASSARPGPPEYDEQYF. The CDR3 DNA sequence: TGTGCCAGCAGTGCCCGACCGGGACCACCGGAGTATGATGAGCAGTACTTC. The full variable domain, completed using reference TRBV2 and TRBJ2-7, is EPEVTQTPSHQVTQMGQEVILRCVPISNHLYFYWYRQILGQKVEFLVSFYNNEISEKSEIFDDQFSVERPDGSNFTLKIRSTKLEDSAMYFCASSARPGPPEYDEQYFGPGTRLTVT.

This clonotype was observed many times. V gene TRBV5-6 combines with J gene TRBJ1-6; D might be TRBD1 (5 bases). Per germline, CDR1 SGHDT and CDR2 YYEEEE. The CDR3 is 17 residues long. Between the trimmed V and J ends, which lost 3 bases and 9 bases, there was a span of 22 bases. CDR3 region: CASSSEVSGHGVSPLHF. For the CDR3, the DNA is TGTGCCAGCAGCTCGGAGGTGTCAGGACACGGGGTTTCACCCCTCCACTTT.

This clonotype was counted ten times or more. The chain recombines TRBV10-3 with TRBJ1-1, with D unresolved. The CDR3 runs 14 residues. Between the trimmed V and J ends, which lost 2 bases and 0 bases, there was a span of 7 bases. Germline V CDR1 and CDR2: ENHRY, SYGVKD. The CDR3 nucleotides read TGTGCCATCAGTGAGGATTTTGTGAACACTGAAGCTTTCTTT. It yields the protein CAISEDFVNTEAFF.